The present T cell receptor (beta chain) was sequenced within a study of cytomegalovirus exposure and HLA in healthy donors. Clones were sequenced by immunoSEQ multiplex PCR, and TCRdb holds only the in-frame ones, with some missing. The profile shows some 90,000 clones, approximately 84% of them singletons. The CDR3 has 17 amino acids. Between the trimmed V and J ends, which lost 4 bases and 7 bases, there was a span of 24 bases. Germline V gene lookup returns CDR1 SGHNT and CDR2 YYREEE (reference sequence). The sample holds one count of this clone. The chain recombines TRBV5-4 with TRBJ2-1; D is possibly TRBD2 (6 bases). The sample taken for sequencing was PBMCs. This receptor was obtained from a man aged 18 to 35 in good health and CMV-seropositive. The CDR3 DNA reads TGTGCCAGCAGCCCGCAACCCGCTAGGGCGGGGTCAAATGAGCAGTTCTTC. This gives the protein CASSPQPARAGSNEQFF.